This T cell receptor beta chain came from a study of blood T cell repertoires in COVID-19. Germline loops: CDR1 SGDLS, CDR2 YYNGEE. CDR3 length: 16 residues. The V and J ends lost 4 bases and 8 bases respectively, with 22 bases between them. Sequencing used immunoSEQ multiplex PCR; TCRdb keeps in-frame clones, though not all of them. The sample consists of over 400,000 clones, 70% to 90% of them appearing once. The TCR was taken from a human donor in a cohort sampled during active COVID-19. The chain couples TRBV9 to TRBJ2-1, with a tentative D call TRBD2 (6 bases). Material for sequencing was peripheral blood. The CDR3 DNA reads TGTGCCAGCAGCCTAAGAGGGGACTCGAACGGGGATGAGCAGTTCTTC. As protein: CASSLRGDSNGDEQFF.